Listed here is a single T cell receptor (beta chain). This clone has just a few counts. Its cognate antigen has yet to be identified. Per-base quality was not reported, and no clone a single base away is much larger than it. Patients with a history of autoimmune disease or receiving systemic immunosuppression were excluded from the trial. Peripheral blood for TCR sequencing was collected from all dose cohorts at baseline, on cycle 4 day 1, and on cycle 7 day 1. Samples were obtained from an open-label, multicenter, first-in-human phase I dose-escalation trial of ivuxolimab. Adults with locally advanced or metastatic head and neck squamous cell, hepatocellular, melanoma or renal cell carcinoma were enrolled in the trial. CD4+ and CD8+ T cells were sorted separately from peripheral blood before TCR sequencing. Genomic DNA was extracted from sorted cells for sequencing of the TCRbeta CDR3 region. The immunoSEQ Assay was used for sequencing of TCRbeta CDR3 regions. TCRdb limited this immuneACCESS table to in-frame rearrangements with V and J called. A share of clones is missing; checked studies link under half to unresolved V genes, and the rest is unexplained. A total of 45,000 to 55,000 clones appear in this sample, 81% of them only once. The top ten hold almost 6.5% of the sample.

V ends up 5 bases short and J 1 base short, with an unmatched junction base count of 3. CDR3 length: 14 amino acids, cysteine to phenylalanine. Just CDR3 DNA is preserved here, 42 bases in frame from base 1. CDR1 and CDR2 were assigned from the germline V gene as SGHVS and FNYEAQ. The source of the sample is a study of OX40 agonist ivuxolimab in advanced cancers. Context from the whole study: Ivuxolimab was an agonistic, fully human IgG2 monoclonal antibody directed against OX40 (CD134), a costimulatory receptor. Prior anti-PD-1, anti-PD-L1 or anti-CTLA-4 therapy was permitted, and 35% to 40% of dose-escalation patients had received checkpoint inhibitors. Peripheral TCRbeta sequencing was intended to test whether TCR sequence diversity was altered and clonal T-cell expansion was caused by ivuxolimab. The dose-escalation cohort was almost 85% male with a mean age of approximately 60 years, ranging from roughly 20 to 80. Intravenous ivuxolimab was administered to patients every 2 weeks at six dose levels: 0.01, 0.1, 0.3, 1.5, 3 and 10 mg/kg. The monotherapy dose-escalation portion (N ≈ 52 patients) of the phase I ivuxolimab trial is reported in the paper. Partial responses were achieved by three dose-escalation patients, of whom one had hepatocellular carcinoma and two had cutaneous melanoma. Among the roughly 52 dose-escalation patients, 19 had hepatocellular carcinoma, 15 melanoma, 9 renal cell carcinoma and 9 head and neck cancer. Study-wide conclusions, independent of this receptor: At doses of 0.1 to 3.0 mg/kg, clonal expansion of both CD4+ and CD8+ blood T cells was observed from baseline to week 6. In partial responders in the 0.1-3.0 mg/kg groups, normalized peripheral clonal expansion was found to be among the lowest, especially among CD8+ T cells. After ivuxolimab, more expanded clones were found on average in CD8+ T cells than in CD4+ T cells. The antigen specificity of the peripheral T cells that underwent clonal expansion was not determined. Low levels of normalized T-cell clonal expansion were also seen in some patients who did not respond.

The sequences come from CD4+ or CD8+ T cells sorted from blood, collected in a trial of the OX40 agonist ivuxolimab. This chain joins TRBV7-6 to TRBJ1-1, and 8 junctional nucleotides match TRBD1. This clonotype was obtained from an adult with an advanced solid tumor such as melanoma, head and neck, liver or kidney cancer. DNA sequence: TGTGCCAGCAGCCTGACAGGGGCGAACACTGAAGCTTTCTTT. Its protein reads: CASSLTGANTEAFF.